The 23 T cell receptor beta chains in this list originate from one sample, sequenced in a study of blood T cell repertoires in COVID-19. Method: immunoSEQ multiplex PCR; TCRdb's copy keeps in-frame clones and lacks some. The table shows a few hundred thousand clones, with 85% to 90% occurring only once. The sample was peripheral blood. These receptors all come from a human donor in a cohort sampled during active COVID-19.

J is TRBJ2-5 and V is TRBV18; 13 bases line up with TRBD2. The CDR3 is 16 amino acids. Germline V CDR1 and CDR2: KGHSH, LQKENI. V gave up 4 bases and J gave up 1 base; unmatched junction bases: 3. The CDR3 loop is CASSLGTSGIQETQYF. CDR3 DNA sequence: TGTGCCAGCTCACTGGGGACTAGCGGGATCCAAGAGACCCAGTACTTC. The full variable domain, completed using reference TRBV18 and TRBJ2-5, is NAGVMQNPRHLVRRRGQEARLRCSPMKGHSHVYWYRQLPEEGLKFMVYLQKENIIDESGMPKERFSAEFPKEGPSILRIQQVVRGDSAAYFCASSLGTSGIQETQYFGPGTRLLVL.

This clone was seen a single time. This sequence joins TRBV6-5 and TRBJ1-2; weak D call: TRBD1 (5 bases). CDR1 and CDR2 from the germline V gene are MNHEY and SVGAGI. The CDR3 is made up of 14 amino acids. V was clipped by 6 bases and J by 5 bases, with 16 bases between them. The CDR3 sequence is CASRSLTVLYGYTF. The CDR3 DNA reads TGTGCCAGCAGGTCCCTGACAGTCTTATATGGCTACACCTTC.

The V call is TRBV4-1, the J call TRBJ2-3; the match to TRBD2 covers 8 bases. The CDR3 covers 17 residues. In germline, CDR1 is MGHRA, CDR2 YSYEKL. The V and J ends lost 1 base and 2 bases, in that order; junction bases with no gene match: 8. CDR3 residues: CASSQGGLAGTTDTQYF. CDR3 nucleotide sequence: TGCGCCAGCAGCCAAGGTGGGCTAGCGGGCACCACAGATACGCAGTATTTT.

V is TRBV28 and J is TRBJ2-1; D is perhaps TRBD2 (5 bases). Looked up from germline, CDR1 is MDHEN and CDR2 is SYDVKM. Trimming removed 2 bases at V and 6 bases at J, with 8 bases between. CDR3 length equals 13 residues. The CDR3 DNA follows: TGTGCCAGCAGTTTAGCTAGCCCCAATGAGCAGTTCTTC. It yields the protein CASSLASPNEQFF.

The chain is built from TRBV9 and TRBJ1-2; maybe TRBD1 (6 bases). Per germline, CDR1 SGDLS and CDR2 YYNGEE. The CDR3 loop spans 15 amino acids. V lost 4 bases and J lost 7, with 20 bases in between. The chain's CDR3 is CASSPNQGRGSGYTF. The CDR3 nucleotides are TGTGCCAGCAGCCCAAATCAGGGGCGAGGCTCTGGCTACACCTTC.

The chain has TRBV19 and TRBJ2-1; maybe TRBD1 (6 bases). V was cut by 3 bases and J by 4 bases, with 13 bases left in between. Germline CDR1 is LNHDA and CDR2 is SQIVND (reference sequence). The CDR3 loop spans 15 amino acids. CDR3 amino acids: CASSIRDTVYNEQFF. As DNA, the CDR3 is TGTGCCAGTAGTATCCGGGACACGGTGTACAATGAGCAGTTCTTC.

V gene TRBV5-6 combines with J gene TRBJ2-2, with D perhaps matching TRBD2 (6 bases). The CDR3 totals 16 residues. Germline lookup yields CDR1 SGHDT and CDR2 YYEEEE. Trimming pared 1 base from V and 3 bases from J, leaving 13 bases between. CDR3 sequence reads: CASSLWPRRDTGELFF. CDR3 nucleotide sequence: TGTGCCAGCAGCTTGTGGCCCCGGAGGGACACCGGGGAGCTGTTTTTT. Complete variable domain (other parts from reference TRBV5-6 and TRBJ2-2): DAGVTQSPTHLIKTRGQQVTLRCSPKSGHDTVSWYQQALGQGPQFIFQYYEEEERQRGNFPDRFSGHQFPNYSSELNVNALLLGDSALYLCASSLWPRRDTGELFFGEGSRLTVL.

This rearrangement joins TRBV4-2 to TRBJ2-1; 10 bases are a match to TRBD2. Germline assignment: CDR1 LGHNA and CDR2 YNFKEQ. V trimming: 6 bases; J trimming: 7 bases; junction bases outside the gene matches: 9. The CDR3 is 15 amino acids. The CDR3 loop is CASSPGVAGGNEQFF. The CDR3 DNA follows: TGTGCCAGCAGTCCGGGGGTAGCGGGGGGAAATGAGCAGTTCTTC.

In DNA form, the CDR3 reads TGTGCCAGCAGCGCCGGGACTAGATACAATGAGCAGTTCTTC. This sequence encodes CASSAGTRYNEQFF. The chain recombines TRBV9 with TRBJ2-1; 8 bases align to TRBD2. The V and J ends lost 3 bases and 4 bases, in that order; junction bases with no gene match: 3. CDR1 is SGDLS, CDR2 YYNGEE, per germline. This CDR3 contains 14 residues. The full variable domain, completed using reference TRBV9 and TRBJ2-1, is DSGVTQTPKHLITATGQRVTLRCSPRSGDLSVYWYQQSLDQGLQFLIQYYNGEERAKGNILERFSAQQFPDLHSELNLSSLELGDSALYFCASSAGTRYNEQFFGPGTRLTVL.

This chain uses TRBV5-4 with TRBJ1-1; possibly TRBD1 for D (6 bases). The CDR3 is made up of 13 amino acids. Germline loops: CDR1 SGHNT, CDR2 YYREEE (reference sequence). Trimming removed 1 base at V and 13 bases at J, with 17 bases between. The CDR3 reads CASSLWGQSKYFF. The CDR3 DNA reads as TGTGCCAGCAGCTTGTGGGGACAATCGAAGTATTTCTTT. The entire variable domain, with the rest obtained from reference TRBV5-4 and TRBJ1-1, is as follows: ETGVTQSPTHLIKTRGQQVTLRCSSQSGHNTVSWYQQALGQGPQFIFQYYREEENGRGNFPPRFSGLQFPNYSSELNVNALELDDSALYLCASSLWGQSKYFFGQGTRLTVV.

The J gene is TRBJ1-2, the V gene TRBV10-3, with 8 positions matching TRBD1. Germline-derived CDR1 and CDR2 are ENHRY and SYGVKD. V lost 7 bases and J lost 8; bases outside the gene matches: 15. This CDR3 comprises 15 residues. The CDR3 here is CAITSGQGQAGGYTF. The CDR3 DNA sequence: TGTGCCATCACCTCAGGACAGGGCCAGGCGGGGGGCTACACCTTC.

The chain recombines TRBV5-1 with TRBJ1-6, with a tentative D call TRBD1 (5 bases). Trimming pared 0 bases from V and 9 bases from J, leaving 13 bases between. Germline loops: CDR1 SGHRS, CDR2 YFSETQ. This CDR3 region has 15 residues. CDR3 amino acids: CASSLGRASGSPLHF. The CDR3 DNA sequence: TGCGCCAGCAGCTTGGGCAGGGCGAGTGGTTCACCCCTCCACTTT.

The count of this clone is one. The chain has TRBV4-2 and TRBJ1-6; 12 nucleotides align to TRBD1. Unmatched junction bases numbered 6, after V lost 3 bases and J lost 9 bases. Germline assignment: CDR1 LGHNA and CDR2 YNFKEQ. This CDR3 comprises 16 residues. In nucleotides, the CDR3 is TGTGCCAGCAGCCACGTACCGGGACAGGGGGCTTCACCCCTCCACTTT. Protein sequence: CASSHVPGQGASPLHF.

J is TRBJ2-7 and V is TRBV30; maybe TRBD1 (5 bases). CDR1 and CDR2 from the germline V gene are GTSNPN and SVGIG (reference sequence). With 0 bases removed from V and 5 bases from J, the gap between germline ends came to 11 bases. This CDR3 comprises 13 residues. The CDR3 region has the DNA TGTGCCTGGAGTGTAGGGGTTGTTAACGAGCAGTACTTC. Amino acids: CAWSVGVVNEQYF.

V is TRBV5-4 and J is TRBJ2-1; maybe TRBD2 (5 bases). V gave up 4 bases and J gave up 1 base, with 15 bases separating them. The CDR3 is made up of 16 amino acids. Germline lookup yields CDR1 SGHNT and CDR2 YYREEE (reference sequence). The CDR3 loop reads CASSLPGRRSYNEQFF. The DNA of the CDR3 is TGTGCCAGCAGCCTGCCGGGGAGAAGGTCCTACAATGAGCAGTTCTTC. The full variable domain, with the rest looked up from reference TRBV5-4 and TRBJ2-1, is ETGVTQSPTHLIKTRGQQVTLRCSSQSGHNTVSWYQQALGQGPQFIFQYYREEENGRGNFPPRFSGLQFPNYSSELNVNALELDDSALYLCASSLPGRRSYNEQFFGPGTRLTVL.

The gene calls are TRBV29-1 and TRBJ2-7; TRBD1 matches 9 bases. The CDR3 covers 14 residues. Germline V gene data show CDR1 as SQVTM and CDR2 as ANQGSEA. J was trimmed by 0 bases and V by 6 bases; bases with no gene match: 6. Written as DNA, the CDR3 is TGCAGCGTCGAACGGACAGGGGACTCCTACGAGCAGTACTTC. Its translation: CSVERTGDSYEQYF.

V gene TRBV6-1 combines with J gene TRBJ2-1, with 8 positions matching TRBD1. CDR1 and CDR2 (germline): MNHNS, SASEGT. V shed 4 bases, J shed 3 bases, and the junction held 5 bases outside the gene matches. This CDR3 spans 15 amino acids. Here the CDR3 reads CASSGATGGYNEQFF. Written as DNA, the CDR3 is TGTGCCAGCAGTGGAGCTACAGGGGGCTACAATGAGCAGTTCTTC.

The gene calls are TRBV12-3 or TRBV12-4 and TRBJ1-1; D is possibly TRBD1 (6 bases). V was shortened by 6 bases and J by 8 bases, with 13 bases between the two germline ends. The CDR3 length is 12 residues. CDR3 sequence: CASSLGRGEAFF. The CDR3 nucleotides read TGTGCCAGCAGCCTCGGCAGGGGAGAAGCTTTCTTT.

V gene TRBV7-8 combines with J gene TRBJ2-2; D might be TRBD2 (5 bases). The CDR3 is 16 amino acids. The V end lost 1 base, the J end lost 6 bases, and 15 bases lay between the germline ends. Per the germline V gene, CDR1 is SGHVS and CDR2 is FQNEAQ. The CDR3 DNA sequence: TGTGCCAGCAGCTTAGGAGAGGGTAGCAGGCCCGGGGAGCTGTTTTTT. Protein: CASSLGEGSRPGELFF.

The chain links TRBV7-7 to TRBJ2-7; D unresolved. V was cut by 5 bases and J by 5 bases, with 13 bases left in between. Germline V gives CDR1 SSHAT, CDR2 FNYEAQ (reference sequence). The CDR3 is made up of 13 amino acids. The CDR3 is CASSPHFGHEQYF. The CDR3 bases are TGTGCCAGCAGCCCCCACTTTGGGCACGAGCAGTACTTC.

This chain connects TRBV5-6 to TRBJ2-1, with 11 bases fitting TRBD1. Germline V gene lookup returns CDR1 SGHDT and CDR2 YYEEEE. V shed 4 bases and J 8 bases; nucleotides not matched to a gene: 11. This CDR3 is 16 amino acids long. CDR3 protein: CASSLAGTGGLHEQFF. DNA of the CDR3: TGTGCCAGCAGCCTTGCCGGGACAGGGGGGCTCCATGAGCAGTTCTTC.

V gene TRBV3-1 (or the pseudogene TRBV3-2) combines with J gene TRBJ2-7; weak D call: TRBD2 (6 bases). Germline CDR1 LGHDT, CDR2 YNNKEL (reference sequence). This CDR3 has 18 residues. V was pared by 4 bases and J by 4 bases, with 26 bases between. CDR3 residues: CASSPPRFDPGEEYEQYF. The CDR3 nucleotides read TGTGCCAGCAGCCCTCCCCGGTTTGATCCGGGGGAAGAATACGAGCAGTACTTC.

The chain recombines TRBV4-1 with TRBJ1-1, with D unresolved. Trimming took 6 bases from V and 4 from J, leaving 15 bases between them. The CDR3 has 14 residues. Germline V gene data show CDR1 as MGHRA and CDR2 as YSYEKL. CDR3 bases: TGCGCCAGCAGTGGCCTGCAGGTTTTCACTGAAGCTTTCTTT. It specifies CASSGLQVFTEAFF.